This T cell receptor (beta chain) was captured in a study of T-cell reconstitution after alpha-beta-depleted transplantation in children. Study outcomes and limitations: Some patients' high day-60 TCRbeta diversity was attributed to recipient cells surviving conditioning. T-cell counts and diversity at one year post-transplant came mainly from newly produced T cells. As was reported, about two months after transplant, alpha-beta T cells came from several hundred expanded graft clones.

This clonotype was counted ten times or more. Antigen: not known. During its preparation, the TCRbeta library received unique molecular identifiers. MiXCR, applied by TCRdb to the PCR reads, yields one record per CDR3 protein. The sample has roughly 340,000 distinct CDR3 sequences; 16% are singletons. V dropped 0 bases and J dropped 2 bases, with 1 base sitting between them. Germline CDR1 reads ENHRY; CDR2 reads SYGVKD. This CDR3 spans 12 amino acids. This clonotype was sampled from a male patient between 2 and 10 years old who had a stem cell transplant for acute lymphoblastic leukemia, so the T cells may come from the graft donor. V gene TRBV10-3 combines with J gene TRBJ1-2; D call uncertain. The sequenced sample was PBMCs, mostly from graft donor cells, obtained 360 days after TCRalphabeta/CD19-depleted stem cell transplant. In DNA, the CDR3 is TGTGCCATCAGTGAGTCCAACTATGGCTACACCTTC. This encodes CAISESNYGYTF.